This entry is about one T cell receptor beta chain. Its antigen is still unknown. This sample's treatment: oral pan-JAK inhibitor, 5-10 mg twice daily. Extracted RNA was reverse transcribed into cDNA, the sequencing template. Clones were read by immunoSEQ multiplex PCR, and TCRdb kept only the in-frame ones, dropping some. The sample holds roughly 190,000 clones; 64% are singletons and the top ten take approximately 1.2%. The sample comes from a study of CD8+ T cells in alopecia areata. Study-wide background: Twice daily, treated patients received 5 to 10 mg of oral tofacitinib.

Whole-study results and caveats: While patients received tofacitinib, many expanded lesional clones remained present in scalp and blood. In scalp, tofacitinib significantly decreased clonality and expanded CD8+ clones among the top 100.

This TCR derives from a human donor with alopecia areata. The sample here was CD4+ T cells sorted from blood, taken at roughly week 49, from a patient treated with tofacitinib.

CDR3: CAWSPLSGGTQYF. As DNA, the CDR3 is TGTGCCTGGAGTCCCCTTAGCGGGGGTACGCAGTATTTT. The rearrangement links TRBV30 to TRBJ2-3; 9 bases match TRBD2. J was trimmed by 8 bases and V by 2 bases; bases with no gene match: 5. Germline V gene data show CDR1 as GTSNPN and CDR2 as SVGIG (reference sequence). This CDR3 region has 13 residues.